The present T cell receptor (beta chain) was sequenced within a study of cytomegalovirus exposure and HLA in healthy donors. Use of 60 Vbeta and 13 Jbeta primers characterized the PCR. In the source study's methods: As a later analysis found, there were 78 million or so unique TCR beta chains, of which roughly 11 million were shared. Assay used: immunoSEQ multiplex PCR; TCRdb lists only in-frame clones, some missing. V and J calls and clone size are as listed in that table; D and trimming were resolved from the DNA. Among around 96,000 clones listed, about 84% were seen once. The V segment lost 6 bases and the J segment 2 bases; nucleotides outside the gene matches: 8. This CDR3 contains 14 residues. Per the germline V gene, CDR1 is SGDLS and CDR2 is YYNGEE. Points on this clone: Its target is not known.

The study, taken as a whole, reports: Association of a missense DCLRE1C variant with TCR beta V- and J-gene trimming was reported in a later analysis. Among the sequence variants, a highly shared cluster was likely an artifact of sequencing.

Sequencing was performed on PBMCs. The rearrangement joins TRBV9 to TRBJ2-7; 7 positions agree with TRBD1. The TCR was taken from a man younger than 35 in good health and CMV-seronegative. DNA of the CDR3: TGTGCCAGCAATAACAGGGGTCTCACCTACGAGCAGTACTTC. Translated, it gives CASNNRGLTYEQYF.